The next 9 T cell receptor beta chains were all read from a single sample in a study of shared clonotypes between healthy human individuals. Assay: immunoSEQ multiplex PCR; the TCRdb copy retains only in-frame clones and omits some. The table records just under 350,000 clones, about 73% of them present only once. Sequencing was done on a sample of memory CD4+ T cells sorted from blood. As for subset: CD45RA-negative fraction. All receptors come from a man aged 25 to 40 in good health.

This clone was counted only a few times. This chain links TRBV10-2 with TRBJ2-1; TRBD1 aligns across 7 bases. J was trimmed by 8 bases and V by 3 bases; bases with no gene match: 13. The CDR3 length is 16 residues. Looked up from germline, CDR1 is WSHSY and CDR2 is SAAADI. CDR3 bases: TGCGCCAGCAGTGACCTGAGGACAGGAAGGAACTATGAGCAGTTCTTC. As protein: CASSDLRTGRNYEQFF.

V usage is TRBV27 and J usage is TRBJ2-5; 15 bases fit TRBD2. V was clipped by 2 bases and J by 4 bases; unmatched bases: 8. The CDR3 length is 18 residues. CDR1 and CDR2 from the germline V gene are MNHEY and SMNVEV (reference sequence). The CDR3 sequence: CASSLGLAGGLSRETQYF. The CDR3 region has the DNA TGTGCCAGCAGTTTAGGACTAGCGGGAGGGCTCTCTAGAGAGACCCAGTACTTC.

The genes are TRBV27 and TRBJ2-7; possibly TRBD2 for D (6 bases). The CDR3 is 16 residues long. CDR1 and CDR2 (germline): MNHEY, SMNVEV (reference sequence). Trimming left V 3 bases short and J 5 bases short, with 20 bases between. The CDR3 reads CASSFRRGVVFDEQYF. The DNA of the CDR3 is TGTGCCAGCAGTTTTCGGAGGGGAGTTGTGTTTGACGAGCAGTACTTC.

Concerning this clone: A far more abundant clone sits one base away, making this likely a read error. The sample has other DNA sequences that encode this CDR3 too. The rearrangement uses TRBV6-1 and TRBJ2-7; TRBD1 might be the D (5 bases). Trimming shortened V by 4 bases and J by 2 bases, and 12 bases separated the two germline ends. There are 14 residues in the CDR3. Per germline, CDR1 MNHNS and CDR2 SASEGT. The CDR3 loop is CASSGYQGTYEQYF. CDR3 DNA sequence: TGTGCCAGCAGTGGATATCAGGGTACCTACGAGCAGTACTTC.

This chain connects TRBV7-8 to TRBJ2-1; tentatively, D is TRBD2 (7 bases). CDR1 is SGHVS and CDR2 is FQNEAQ in the germline V gene. The CDR3 length is 15 residues. V shed 8 bases and J shed 4 bases, with 18 bases lying between them. CDR3 residues: CASAKRGGRYNEQFF. The CDR3 DNA follows: TGTGCCAGCGCTAAGAGGGGGGGTCGGTACAATGAGCAGTTCTTC.

The chain couples TRBV2 to TRBJ1-6; unclear D gene. Trimming removed 6 bases from V and 4 bases from J, with 16 bases in between. Germline-derived CDR1 and CDR2 are SNHLY and FYNNEI. The CDR3 totals 16 residues. The chain's CDR3 is CASRAVESHYNSPLHF. The CDR3, as DNA: TGTGCCAGCAGGGCCGTGGAATCGCATTATAATTCACCCCTCCACTTT.

This rearrangement joins TRBV27 to TRBJ2-1; tentative D call: TRBD2 (6 bases). Trimming cost V 6 bases and J 4 bases, with 13 bases left between them. This CDR3 is built from 14 residues. From germline, CDR1 is MNHEY and CDR2 SMNVEV (reference sequence). The CDR3 DNA is TGTGCCAGCAGGCCGGGACTCCTATACAATGAGCAGTTCTTC. Protein: CASRPGLLYNEQFF.

This clone came up a few times. The junction and the germline gene differ at one end; a read error may be behind it. The chain recombines TRBV7-7 with TRBJ2-5; TRBD2 aligns across 9 bases. CDR3 size: 15 residues. Looked up from germline, CDR1 is SSHAT and CDR2 is FNYEAQ (reference sequence). The CDR3 nucleotides read TGTGCTAGCAGCTTAGGAGCGGGGGGCATAGAGACCCAGTACTTC. Amino acids: CASSLGAGGIETQYF.

V gene TRBV2 combines with J gene TRBJ2-5; perhaps TRBD2 as D (6 bases). The CDR3 covers 15 residues. Germline loops: CDR1 SNHLY, CDR2 FYNNEI. V was cut by 3 bases and J by 7 bases, with 18 bases left in between. Here the CDR3 reads CASSEPHSGTGTQYF. Here the CDR3 DNA reads TGTGCCAGCAGTGAGCCTCATTCCGGGACTGGGACCCAGTACTTC.